A selection of T cell receptor beta chains follows, all from one sample in a study of T cell responses to AZD1222 COVID-19 vaccine. Using immunoSEQ multiplex PCR, the repertoire was profiled, and TCRdb retains in-frame clones only, with some absent. The sample has 150,000 to 200,000 clones, almost 95% seen once. This sample comprised peripheral blood, obtained on day 0 of AZD1222 vaccination. The receptors derive from an adult in good health. Each CDR3 is given with its conserved first and last residue. A D gene is named only where the DNA matches it firmly. Expanded clones get a size class; other rows say once, few or many, or leave the size out.

CDR3nt: TGTGCCAGCAGCTTAGCTAATCAGGGATGGATGGGAGGCACCTTC
CDR3aa: CASSLANQGWMGGTF
j_gene: TRBJ1-2
abundance: NA
v_gene: TRBV5-6
d_gene: NA

CDR3nt: TGTGCCTGGAGTGTACGCGCGGACGAGCAGTACTTC
CDR3aa: CAWSVRADEQYF
j_gene: TRBJ2-7
abundance: once
v_gene: TRBV30
d_gene: NA

CDR3nt: TGTGCCAGCAGCTTAGACCGTTCGGGCTACACCTTC
CDR3aa: CASSLDRSGYTF
j_gene: TRBJ1-2
abundance: NA
v_gene: TRBV12-3/TRBV12-4
d_gene: NA

CDR3nt: TGTGCCAGCAGCTTAAGTCGGGGTGTGAACACCGGGGAGCTGTTTTTT
CDR3aa: CASSLSRGVNTGELFF
j_gene: TRBJ2-2
abundance: few
v_gene: TRBV5-4
d_gene: NA

CDR3nt: TGTGCCAGCAGCCAAGAGGGAGTGAATTCACCCCTCCACTTT
CDR3aa: CASSQEGVNSPLHF
j_gene: TRBJ1-6
abundance: NA
v_gene: TRBV3-1/TRBV3-2
d_gene: NA

CDR3nt: TGTGCCAGCAGCTTAAGGTTTTCCCGGGGGCCTGGCACAGATACGCAGTATTTT
CDR3aa: CASSLRFSRGPGTDTQYF
j_gene: TRBJ2-3
abundance: NA
v_gene: TRBV11-2
d_gene: NA

CDR3nt: TGTGCCAGTAGCCCGACAGGGTCCACTGAAGCTTTCTTT
CDR3aa: CASSPTGSTEAFF
j_gene: TRBJ1-1
abundance: NA
v_gene: TRBV19
d_gene: TRBD1

CDR3nt: TGTGCCAGCAGCCACCCGGGACGGGAGAACACTGAAGCTTTCTTT
CDR3aa: CASSHPGRENTEAFF
j_gene: TRBJ1-1
abundance: NA
v_gene: TRBV4-2
d_gene: NA

CDR3nt: TGTGCCCCCGCGGCCGGGGGACTTTGGCCCACTGAAGCTTTCTTT
CDR3aa: CAPAAGGLWPTEAFF
j_gene: TRBJ1-1
abundance: NA
v_gene: TRBV2
d_gene: NA

CDR3nt: TGTGCCAGCAGCCTAGACAGGGGAGGAGAAAAACTGTTTTTT
CDR3aa: CASSLDRGGEKLFF
j_gene: TRBJ1-4
abundance: NA
v_gene: TRBV7-2
d_gene: TRBD1

CDR3nt: TGTGCCAGCAGTTACAACATTTACTCTGGAAACACCATATATTTT
CDR3aa: CASSYNIYSGNTIYF
j_gene: TRBJ1-3
abundance: NA
v_gene: TRBV6-5
d_gene: NA

CDR3nt: TGTGCCAGCAGCTCCAGAGGTTGGGTCAATGAGCAGTTCTTC
CDR3aa: CASSSRGWVNEQFF
j_gene: TRBJ2-1
abundance: once
v_gene: TRBV13
d_gene: NA

CDR3nt: TGTGCCAGCAGCCAAGGCGGACAGGGGGGAAAACTGTTTTTT
CDR3aa: CASSQGGQGGKLFF
j_gene: TRBJ1-4
abundance: NA
v_gene: TRBV3-1/TRBV3-2
d_gene: TRBD1

CDR3nt: TGTGCCAGCAGCTTAGTGGGAAAACTGTTTTTT
CDR3aa: CASSLVGKLFF
j_gene: TRBJ1-4
abundance: once
v_gene: TRBV7-6
d_gene: NA

CDR3nt: TGTGCCAGCAGTGAAGGAGGGCAGGGTCCCTACGAGCAGTACTTC
CDR3aa: CASSEGGQGPYEQYF
j_gene: TRBJ2-7
abundance: once
v_gene: TRBV6-1
d_gene: NA

CDR3nt: TGTGCCAGCAGCTCAGGGTCCACTGAAGCTTTCTTT
CDR3aa: CASSSGSTEAFF
j_gene: TRBJ1-1
abundance: few
v_gene: TRBV7-9
d_gene: NA

CDR3nt: TGCGCCAGCAGCTTGACTATACAGGGTCGCGCAGATACGCAGTATTTT
CDR3aa: CASSLTIQGRADTQYF
j_gene: TRBJ2-3
abundance: NA
v_gene: TRBV5-1
d_gene: NA

CDR3nt: TGCGCCAGCAGCCTCGTGGCAGAGGGTTACACTGAAGCTTTCTTT
CDR3aa: CASSLVAEGYTEAFF
j_gene: TRBJ1-1
abundance: NA
v_gene: TRBV4-1
d_gene: NA

CDR3nt: TGTGCCTGGAGTGTGGCAGAGAATCAGCCCCAGCATTTT
CDR3aa: CAWSVAENQPQHF
j_gene: TRBJ1-5
abundance: NA
v_gene: TRBV30
d_gene: NA

CDR3nt: TGTGCCAGCAGTTACTCCCACAGTACTGAGACCCAGTACTTC
CDR3aa: CASSYSHSTETQYF
j_gene: TRBJ2-5
abundance: NA
v_gene: TRBV6-2/TRBV6-3
d_gene: NA

CDR3nt: TGTGCCAGCAGCTTGGCCGGGGGCGGGAACACTGAAGCTTTCTTT
CDR3aa: CASSLAGGGNTEAFF
j_gene: TRBJ1-1
abundance: NA
v_gene: TRBV5-8
d_gene: NA

CDR3nt: TGTGCCAGTAGTATGGGACTAGCGGGAGTAATCCCCTACGAGCAGTACTTC
CDR3aa: CASSMGLAGVIPYEQYF
j_gene: TRBJ2-7
abundance: NA
v_gene: TRBV19
d_gene: TRBD2

CDR3nt: TGTGCCAGCAGTTACGGGGCAGGGTCCTACAATGAGCAGTTCTTC
CDR3aa: CASSYGAGSYNEQFF
j_gene: TRBJ2-1
abundance: NA
v_gene: TRBV6-5
d_gene: NA

CDR3nt: TGTGCCACCAGCAGAGATCGTGCGAAGGCCGAGATCAGCTCTGGGGCCAACGTCCTGACTTTC
CDR3aa: CATSRDRAKAEISSGANVLTF
j_gene: TRBJ2-6
abundance: NA
v_gene: TRBV15
d_gene: NA

CDR3nt: TGCGCCAGCAGTGGGGGGGACTTCTATGGCTACACCTTC
CDR3aa: CASSGGDFYGYTF
j_gene: TRBJ1-2
abundance: NA
v_gene: TRBV10-2
d_gene: NA

CDR3nt: TGTGCCAGCAGCGTAGAGGGAGGGGGGTTTTACAATGAGCAGTTCTTC
CDR3aa: CASSVEGGGFYNEQFF
j_gene: TRBJ2-1
abundance: NA
v_gene: TRBV9
d_gene: NA

CDR3nt: TGCGCCAGCAGGGGGACCGGGCTGAGAACCTACGAGCAGTACTTC
CDR3aa: CASRGTGLRTYEQYF
j_gene: TRBJ2-7
abundance: NA
v_gene: TRBV5-1
d_gene: NA

CDR3nt: TGTGCCAGTAGTATATGGGGAGAGGGCAATCAGCCCCAGCATTTT
CDR3aa: CASSIWGEGNQPQHF
j_gene: TRBJ1-5
abundance: NA
v_gene: TRBV19
d_gene: NA

CDR3nt: TGTGCCAGCAGCTTGCGGGTGGGGGGCTCCTACAATGAGCAGTTCTTC
CDR3aa: CASSLRVGGSYNEQFF
j_gene: TRBJ2-1
abundance: NA
v_gene: TRBV5-4
d_gene: NA

CDR3nt: TGTGCCAGCAGCCAGACCGTGGGGTTAGGGGGGAATCAGCCCCAGCATTTT
CDR3aa: CASSQTVGLGGNQPQHF
j_gene: TRBJ1-5
abundance: once
v_gene: TRBV4-2
d_gene: NA

CDR3nt: TGTGCCAGCAGCTTAGATATTTACTCGCACTCTGGAAACACCATATATTTT
CDR3aa: CASSLDIYSHSGNTIYF
j_gene: TRBJ1-3
abundance: NA
v_gene: TRBV7-2
d_gene: NA

CDR3nt: TGTGCCAGCAGTTTATATCGCTTCGATGGGGCGCATGGCTACACCTTC
CDR3aa: CASSLYRFDGAHGYTF
j_gene: TRBJ1-2
abundance: NA
v_gene: TRBV27
d_gene: NA

CDR3nt: TGTGCCAGCAGCTTGGAACGGGCGGGAGCCGCCTACGAGCAGTACTTC
CDR3aa: CASSLERAGAAYEQYF
j_gene: TRBJ2-7
abundance: NA
v_gene: TRBV5-5
d_gene: TRBD2

CDR3nt: TGTGCCAGCAGCCCCCATAGCGTCAATGAGCAGTTCTTC
CDR3aa: CASSPHSVNEQFF
j_gene: TRBJ2-1
abundance: NA
v_gene: TRBV7-9
d_gene: NA

CDR3nt: TGTGCCAGCAGCTTGAGGGTCGCAGGAGGAGAGACCCAGTACTTC
CDR3aa: CASSLRVAGGETQYF
j_gene: TRBJ2-5
abundance: NA
v_gene: TRBV5-6
d_gene: NA

CDR3nt: TGTGCCGGCGGGGCAAGCTCTGGGGCCAACGTCCTGACTTTC
CDR3aa: CAGGASSGANVLTF
j_gene: TRBJ2-6
abundance: NA
v_gene: TRBV10-3
d_gene: NA

CDR3nt: TGTGCCAGCAGTCTCCGGGACAGGGGACGTACTTTCTTT
CDR3aa: CASSLRDRGRTFF
j_gene: TRBJ1-1
abundance: NA
v_gene: TRBV6-5
d_gene: TRBD1

CDR3nt: TGTGCCAGCAGCGGGCGGTACAGGGGGTATGGCTACACCTTC
CDR3aa: CASSGRYRGYGYTF
j_gene: TRBJ1-2
abundance: NA
v_gene: TRBV9
d_gene: TRBD1

CDR3nt: TGTGCCAGCAGCCAATCTAGCGGGAGATACACCGGGGAGCTGTTTTTT
CDR3aa: CASSQSSGRYTGELFF
j_gene: TRBJ2-2
abundance: NA
v_gene: TRBV3-1/TRBV3-2
d_gene: TRBD2

CDR3nt: TGTGCCAGCAGCCAATGGGGTGAGGGAGCAGCCTACGAGCAGTACTTC
CDR3aa: CASSQWGEGAAYEQYF
j_gene: TRBJ2-7
abundance: NA
v_gene: TRBV3-1/TRBV3-2
d_gene: NA

CDR3nt: TGTGCCAGCAGCTCCCGGATAGCGACTAGCTCCTACAATGAGCAGTTCTTC
CDR3aa: CASSSRIATSSYNEQFF
j_gene: TRBJ2-1
abundance: once
v_gene: TRBV7-2
d_gene: NA

CDR3nt: TGTGCCAGCAGGGACAGGGCCTACGAGCAGTACTTC
CDR3aa: CASRDRAYEQYF
j_gene: TRBJ2-7
abundance: NA
v_gene: TRBV28
d_gene: TRBD1

CDR3nt: TGTGCCAGTAATACGAGGGGGCTTTATAGCAATCAGCCCCAGCATTTT
CDR3aa: CASNTRGLYSNQPQHF
j_gene: TRBJ1-5
abundance: NA
v_gene: TRBV19
d_gene: TRBD1

CDR3nt: TGTGCCAGCAGCTCGCTGACTAGCGGGGTCTCCTACAATGAGCAGTTCTTC
CDR3aa: CASSSLTSGVSYNEQFF
j_gene: TRBJ2-1
abundance: NA
v_gene: TRBV7-6
d_gene: TRBD2

CDR3nt: TGTGCCATCAGTGAGTCGCACGGCATCACTGAAGCTTTCTTT
CDR3aa: CAISESHGITEAFF
j_gene: TRBJ1-1
abundance: NA
v_gene: TRBV10-3
d_gene: NA

CDR3nt: TGTGCCAGCGGAGACGGGGGGTATACTGAAGCTTTCTTT
CDR3aa: CASGDGGYTEAFF
j_gene: TRBJ1-1
abundance: NA
v_gene: TRBV2
d_gene: NA

CDR3nt: TGTGCCAGCAGCGAAGCGGGCACACTTCAAGAGACCCAGTACTTC
CDR3aa: CASSEAGTLQETQYF
j_gene: TRBJ2-5
abundance: NA
v_gene: TRBV9
d_gene: NA

CDR3nt: TGTGCCAGCAGCAGAGGGGTAGCTGGAAACACCATATATTTT
CDR3aa: CASSRGVAGNTIYF
j_gene: TRBJ1-3
abundance: NA
v_gene: TRBV7-8
d_gene: NA

CDR3nt: TGTGCCAGCAGTCCCGTCCCCGGGACTAGCGGCACCGGGGAGCTGTTTTTT
CDR3aa: CASSPVPGTSGTGELFF
j_gene: TRBJ2-2
abundance: NA
v_gene: TRBV28
d_gene: TRBD2

CDR3nt: TGTGCCATAACACAAAAGACAATGAACACTGAAGCTTTCTTT
CDR3aa: CAITQKTMNTEAFF
j_gene: TRBJ1-1
abundance: NA
v_gene: TRBV10-3
d_gene: NA

CDR3nt: TGCAGCGTGGGGGATGGGGGGCACAATGTAGAGACCCAGTACTTC
CDR3aa: CSVGDGGHNVETQYF
j_gene: TRBJ2-5
abundance: NA
v_gene: TRBV29-1
d_gene: NA

CDR3nt: TGTGCCAGCAGCCATCGACAGGGAGTTTATGGCTACACCTTC
CDR3aa: CASSHRQGVYGYTF
j_gene: TRBJ1-2
abundance: NA
v_gene: TRBV7-8
d_gene: TRBD1

CDR3nt: TGCAGTGCCAGTGACATTTCCTACGAGCAGTACTTC
CDR3aa: CSASDISYEQYF
j_gene: TRBJ2-7
abundance: NA
v_gene: TRBV20-1
d_gene: NA